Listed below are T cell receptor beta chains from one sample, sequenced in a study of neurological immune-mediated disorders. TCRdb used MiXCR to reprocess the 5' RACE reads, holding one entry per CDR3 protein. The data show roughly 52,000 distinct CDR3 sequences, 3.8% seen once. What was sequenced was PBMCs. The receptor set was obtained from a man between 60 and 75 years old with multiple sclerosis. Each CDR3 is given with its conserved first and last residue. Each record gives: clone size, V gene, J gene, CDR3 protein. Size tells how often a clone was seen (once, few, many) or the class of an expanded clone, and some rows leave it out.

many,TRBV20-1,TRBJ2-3,CSAPVTSADTQYF
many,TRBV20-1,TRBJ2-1,CSAAYRGGIREQFF
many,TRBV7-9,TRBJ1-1,CASSEGQTNTEAFF
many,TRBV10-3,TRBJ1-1,CAISDAANTEAFF
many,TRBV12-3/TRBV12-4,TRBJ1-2,CASTIRGTGGIYGYTF
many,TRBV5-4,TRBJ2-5,CASSGGQDQETQYF
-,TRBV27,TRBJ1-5,CASSLLGGQPQNF
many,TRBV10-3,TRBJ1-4,CAISDLGTNEKLFF
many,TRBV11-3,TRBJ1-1,CASSSRGGGRAEAFF
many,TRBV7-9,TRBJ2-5,CASSLRGETQYF
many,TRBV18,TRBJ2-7,CASRPRGGGRSGEQYF
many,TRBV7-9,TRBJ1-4,CASNQASKEKLFF
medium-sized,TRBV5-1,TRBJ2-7,CASSFRGSSYEQYF
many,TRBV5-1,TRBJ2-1,CASSLTEGSYNEQFF
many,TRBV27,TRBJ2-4,CASSLNLGPRDIQYF
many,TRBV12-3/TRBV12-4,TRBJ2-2,CASSLARLSGELFF
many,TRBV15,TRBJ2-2,CATSPGFTNTGELFF
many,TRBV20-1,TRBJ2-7,CSAIGLVEDEQYF
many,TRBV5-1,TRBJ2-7,CASSQDFYEQYF
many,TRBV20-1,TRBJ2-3,CSARVGITDTQYF
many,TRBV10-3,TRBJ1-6,CAISRGDSGNSPLHF
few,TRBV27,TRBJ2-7,CASQPRGTSYEQYF